The 24 T cell receptor beta chains below come from one sample, sequenced in a study of T cells in Graves' hyperthyroidism and ophthalmopathy. The source material, RNA transcripts, was used to amplify TCR beta CDR3 regions. First-round RT-PCR of the TCR CDR3 relied on the HTBI primer set. TCRdb reanalysed the multiplex PCR reads using MiXCR and keeps one entry per CDR3 protein. The sample carries some 510,000 distinct CDR3 sequences, less than 25% recorded once. The sequenced sample consisted of blood. The receptors stem from a man between 18 and 35 years old with Graves' hyperthyroidism.

This clonotype has at least ten counts. The chain has TRBV12-5 and TRBJ1-1; D call uncertain. V dropped 5 bases and J dropped 1 base, with 14 bases sitting between them. This CDR3 spans 15 amino acids. Germline values: CDR1 LGHNT, CDR2 FRNRAP. The chain's CDR3 is CASGLLDGKNTEAFF. The CDR3 nucleotides read TGTGCTAGTGGTCTCCTAGACGGGAAGAACACTGAAGCTTTCTTT.

This clonotype was detected only a few times. The J gene is TRBJ2-2, the V gene TRBV6-1; either TRBD1 or TRBD2 may fit D (5 bases each). CDR3 length: 15 residues. Germline CDR1 is MNHNS and CDR2 is SASEGT. With 4 bases removed from V and 4 bases from J, the gap between germline ends came to 13 bases. This CDR3 reads CASSANDGGTGELFF. CDR3 coding DNA: TGTGCCAGCAGTGCGAACGATGGGGGCACCGGGGAGCTGTTTTTT.

This clonotype was seen at least ten times. This chain links TRBV29-1 with TRBJ1-2; D is undetermined. Germline V gene sequence: CDR1 SQVTM, CDR2 ANQGSEA. V lost 3 bases and J lost 7, with 6 bases in between. The CDR3 length is 10 residues. DNA of the CDR3: TGCAGCGTTGAGGGCGGTGGCTACACCTTC. It specifies CSVEGGGYTF.

The chain links TRBV10-1 to TRBJ2-7, with D uncertain. Looked up from germline, CDR1 is WNHNN and CDR2 is SYGVQD (reference sequence). The CDR3 has 14 residues. V lost 2 bases to trimming and J lost 7 bases, with 15 bases between them. CDR3 in amino acids: CASSEIIESGEQYF. In DNA, the CDR3 is TGCGCCAGCAGTGAGATTATCGAGTCTGGTGAGCAGTACTTC.

The chain couples TRBV27 to TRBJ1-1; 8 bases are a match to TRBD1. Germline-derived CDR1 and CDR2 are MNHEY and SMNVEV (reference sequence). The ends lost 5 bases at V and 3 bases at J; junction bases unmatched: 8. CDR3 length: 15 residues. The CDR3, as DNA: TGTGCCAGCAGTCCTAGGACAGGGTATGACACTGAAGCTTTCTTT. Its translation is CASSPRTGYDTEAFF.

This clonotype has a count of ten or more. This chain joins TRBV28 and TRBJ1-5; D is possibly TRBD1 (5 bases). Trimming took off 4 bases at V and 3 bases at J, with 19 bases between the two ends. Germline V gene lookup returns CDR1 MDHEN and CDR2 SYDVKM. The CDR3 extends over 17 amino acids. The CDR3 coding sequence is TGTGCCAGCAGTTATTTCGGGGGGTGGCCAAACAATCAGCCCCAGCATTTT. It codes for CASSYFGGWPNNQPQHF.

On this clonotype itself: Because the CDR3 is missing its conserved closing phenylalanine or tryptophan, this is likely a read error. The rearrangement joins TRBV6-1 to TRBJ1-2; no definite D call. The CDR3 length is 13 residues. Germline CDR1 is MNHNS and CDR2 is SASEGT. Trimming removed 3 bases from V and 10 bases from J, with 15 bases in between. CDR3 sequence reads: CASSDGSLRFYTI. Written as DNA, the CDR3 is TGTGCCAGCAGTGACGGCAGCCTACGCTTCTACACCATC.

This clonotype was counted at least ten times. V gene TRBV6-1 combines with J gene TRBJ2-5; D ambiguous. Trimming pared 4 bases from V and 7 bases from J, leaving 13 bases between. The CDR3 runs 13 residues. Germline V gene sequence: CDR1 MNHNS, CDR2 SASEGT. The CDR3 loop is CASSGLATGTQYF. The DNA for the CDR3 is TGTGCCAGCAGTGGTTTGGCTACCGGGACCCAGTACTTC.

This clonotype was seen at least ten times. J is TRBJ1-1 and V is TRBV11-1, with 10 bases lining up with TRBD1. Looked up from germline, CDR1 is SGHAT and CDR2 is FQDESV (reference sequence). The CDR3 has 16 amino acids. V was clipped by 6 bases and J by 5 bases; unmatched bases: 12. CDR3 sequence reads: CASRVDDRGRGTEAFF. In nucleotides, the CDR3 is TGTGCCAGCAGGGTCGACGACAGGGGGCGCGGAACTGAAGCTTTCTTT.

V usage is TRBV5-4 and J usage is TRBJ2-5; the D gene could be TRBD1 or TRBD2 (5 bases each). CDR3 length equals 14 residues. The V and J ends lost 5 bases and 2 bases respectively, with 13 bases between them. Germline CDR1 reads SGHNT; CDR2 reads YYREEE (reference sequence). CDR3 sequence reads: CASRERGVQETQYF. CDR3 nucleotides: TGTGCCAGCAGGGAAAGAGGGGTACAAGAGACCCAGTACTTC. The full variable domain, in which reference TRBV5-4 and TRBJ2-5 provide the parts outside the CDR3, is ETGVTQSPTHLIKTRGQQVTLRCSSQSGHNTVSWYQQALGQGPQFIFQYYREEENGRGNFPPRFSGLQFPNYSSELNVNALELDDSALYLCASRERGVQETQYFGPGTRLLVL.

This clonotype has a count of ten or more. The genes are TRBV5-1 and TRBJ2-7; 7 bases line up with TRBD1. Germline CDR1 and CDR2: SGHRS and YFSETQ. There are 14 residues in the CDR3. The V gene end was trimmed by 4 bases and the J gene end by 0 bases; junction bases not matched to a gene: 4. This CDR3 is CASSVGQNSYEQYF. The CDR3 DNA reads as TGCGCCAGCAGCGTGGGACAGAACTCCTACGAGCAGTACTTC.

The gene calls are TRBV7-2 and TRBJ1-1; D remains unclear. The CDR3 sequence is 14 residues long. Germline V gives CDR1 SGHTA, CDR2 FQGNSA. V lost 3 bases and J lost 4, with 12 bases in between. CDR3 residues: CASSLSAGSTEAFF. The CDR3 coding sequence is TGTGCCAGCAGCTTGAGCGCAGGCTCCACTGAAGCTTTCTTT.

This clonotype was counted at least ten times. The rearrangement joins TRBV7-9 to TRBJ1-2; maybe TRBD1 (6 bases). The germline gives CDR1 SEHNR, CDR2 FQNEAQ (reference sequence). The CDR3 extends over 14 amino acids. The ends were cut back, 3 bases at V and 5 bases at J, with 13 bases in the middle. The CDR3 spells CASSFGGREYGYTF. DNA of the CDR3: TGTGCCAGCAGCTTCGGGGGGCGAGAGTATGGCTACACCTTC.

In this sample, this clonotype turned up many times. V and J are TRBV20-1 and TRBJ1-5; D gene unclear. CDR3 length: 13 amino acids. Per germline, CDR1 DFQATT and CDR2 SNEGSKA (reference sequence). V was pared by 1 base and J by 2 bases, with 6 bases between. CDR3 DNA: TGCAGTGCTAGAGTCCAGGGCAATCAGCCCCAGCATTTT. Protein product: CSARVQGNQPQHF.

This clonotype was found many times. The chain joins TRBV6-5 to TRBJ2-7, with D unclear. The CDR3 length is 14 residues. Trimming removed 3 bases at V and 3 bases at J, with 12 bases between. Germline CDR1 is MNHEY and CDR2 is SVGAGI. CDR3 sequence: CASSYEGGLYEQYF. DNA of the CDR3: TGTGCCAGCAGTTATGAAGGCGGTCTCTACGAGCAGTACTTC.

This chain connects TRBV12-3 or TRBV12-4 to TRBJ2-2; 7 positions agree with TRBD1. J lost 2 bases, V lost 7 bases, and 10 bases had no gene match. This CDR3 comprises 16 residues. CDR3 protein: CASILTGDLNTGELFF. The CDR3 nucleotides read TGTGCCAGCATTCTTACAGGGGATCTAAACACCGGGGAGCTGTTTTTT.

A note on this clonotype: A read error is likely, as this CDR3 ends without the conserved phenylalanine or tryptophan. The DNA is left out, because the CDR3 cannot be placed on it with certainty; the CDR3 is given as TCRdb lists it. The chain links TRBV6-1 to TRBJ1-1; TRBD1, the D gene given by the table, was not confirmed from the DNA. The CDR3 totals 11 residues, both ends included. Germline V gives CDR1 MNHNS, CDR2 SASEGT. The CDR3 spells CATRGGAEAFY.

This clonotype was detected only a few times. This chain connects TRBV19 to TRBJ1-5, with a weak D call TRBD1 (6 bases). The germline V gene encodes CDR1 LNHDA and CDR2 SQIVND (reference sequence). CDR3 length: 15 amino acids. Trimming took off 7 bases at V and 0 bases at J, with 13 bases between the two ends. For the CDR3, the DNA is TGTGCCAGTATCACCCACAGGGATAGCAATCAGCCCCAGCATTTT. Its translation is CASITHRDSNQPQHF.

The sample holds many counts of this clonotype. The chain recombines TRBV6-5 with TRBJ1-2, with 7 bases matching TRBD1. CDR3 length: 15 amino acids. CDR1 and CDR2 from the germline V gene are MNHEY and SVGAGI. V shed 0 bases, J shed 1 base, and the junction held 2 bases outside the gene matches. CDR3 amino acids: CASSYSRGRNYGYTF. CDR3 DNA: TGTGCCAGCAGTTACTCGAGGGGGCGTAACTATGGCTACACCTTC.

The J gene is TRBJ1-5, the V gene TRBV19; D may be TRBD1 (5 bases). This CDR3 has 16 residues. Germline V lookup: CDR1 LNHDA, CDR2 SQIVND (reference sequence). With 6 bases removed from V and 0 bases from J, the gap between germline ends came to 15 bases. CDR3 amino acids: CASSPFRTNSNQPQHF. The CDR3 DNA reads TGTGCCAGTAGCCCTTTTCGGACAAATAGCAATCAGCCCCAGCATTTT.

The CDR3 here is CATSDATEVYGYTF. In DNA form, the CDR3 reads TGTGCCACCAGTGATGCGACAGAAGTCTATGGCTACACCTTC. V usage is TRBV24-1 and J usage is TRBJ1-2, with TRBD1 as a possible D gene (5 bases). The CDR3 length is 14 residues. Germline V lookup: CDR1 KGHDR, CDR2 SFDVKD. Trimming shortened V by 3 bases and J by 4 bases, and 11 bases separated the two germline ends.

There are a few counts of this clonotype. This sequence joins TRBV29-1 and TRBJ1-1, with 9 bases matching TRBD1. This CDR3 is built from 16 residues. Germline V gene sequence: CDR1 SQVTM, CDR2 ANQGSEA. J gave up 1 base and V 7 bases, and 13 bases lay outside the gene matches. The CDR3 coding sequence is TGCAGCGGTCTCTATATAGGGACAGGGACGAACACTGAAGCTTTCTTT. Translated, it gives CSGLYIGTGTNTEAFF.

There are many counts of this clonotype. This sequence joins TRBV30 and TRBJ1-1, with no clear D. V lost 2 bases and J lost 1, with 11 bases in between. This CDR3 spans 14 amino acids. Germline loops: CDR1 GTSNPN, CDR2 SVGIG (reference sequence). CDR3 nucleotide sequence: TGTGCCTGGAGTCCCCTGACATCGAACACTGAAGCTTTCTTT. Its protein product is CAWSPLTSNTEAFF.

This clonotype was detected a few times. The chain employs TRBV4-1 and TRBJ1-1, with D unclear. The V end lost 1 base, the J end lost 5 bases, and 11 bases lay between the germline ends. This CDR3 comprises 14 residues. CDR1 is MGHRA and CDR2 is YSYEKL in the germline V gene. For the CDR3, the DNA is TGCGCCAGCAGCCAAGTCAGTATGGTAACTGAAGCTTTCTTT. Translation: CASSQVSMVTEAFF.